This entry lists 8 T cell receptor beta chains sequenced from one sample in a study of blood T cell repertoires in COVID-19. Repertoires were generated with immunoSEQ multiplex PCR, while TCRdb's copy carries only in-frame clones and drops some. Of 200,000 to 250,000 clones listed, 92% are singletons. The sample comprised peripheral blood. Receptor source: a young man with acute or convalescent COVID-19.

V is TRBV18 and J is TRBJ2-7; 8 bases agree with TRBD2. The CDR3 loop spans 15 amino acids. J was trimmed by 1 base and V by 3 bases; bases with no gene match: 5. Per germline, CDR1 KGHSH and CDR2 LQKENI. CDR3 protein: CASSPGAGDSYEQYF. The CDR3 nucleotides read TGTGCCAGCTCACCGGGAGCGGGGGATTCCTACGAGCAGTACTTC.

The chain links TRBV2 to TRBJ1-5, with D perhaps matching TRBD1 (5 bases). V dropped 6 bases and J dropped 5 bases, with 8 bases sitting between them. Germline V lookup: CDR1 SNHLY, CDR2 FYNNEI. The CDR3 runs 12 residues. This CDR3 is CASRGEDQPQHF. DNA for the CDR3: TGTGCCAGCAGGGGGGAGGATCAGCCCCAGCATTTT.

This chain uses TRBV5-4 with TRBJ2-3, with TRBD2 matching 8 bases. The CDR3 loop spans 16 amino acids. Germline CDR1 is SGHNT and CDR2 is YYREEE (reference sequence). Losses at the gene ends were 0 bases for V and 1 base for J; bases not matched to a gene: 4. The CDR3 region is CASSLGAGGRTDTQYF. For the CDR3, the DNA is TGTGCCAGCAGCTTGGGGGCGGGGGGTCGCACAGATACGCAGTATTTT.

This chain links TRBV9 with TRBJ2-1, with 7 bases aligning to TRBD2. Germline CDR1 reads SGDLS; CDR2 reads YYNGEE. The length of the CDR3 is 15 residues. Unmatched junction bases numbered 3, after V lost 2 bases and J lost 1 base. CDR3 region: CASSVGGESYNEQFF. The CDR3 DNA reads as TGTGCCAGCAGCGTTGGGGGGGAGTCCTACAATGAGCAGTTCTTC. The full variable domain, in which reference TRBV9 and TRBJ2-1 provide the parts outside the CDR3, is DSGVTQTPKHLITATGQRVTLRCSPRSGDLSVYWYQQSLDQGLQFLIQYYNGEERAKGNILERFSAQQFPDLHSELNLSSLELGDSALYFCASSVGGESYNEQFFGPGTRLTVL.

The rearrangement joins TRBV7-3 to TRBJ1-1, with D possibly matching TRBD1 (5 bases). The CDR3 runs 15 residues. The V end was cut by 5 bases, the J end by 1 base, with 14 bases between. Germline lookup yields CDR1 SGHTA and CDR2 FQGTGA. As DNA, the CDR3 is TGTGCCAGCAGCCAAAGCGCAGGGCAGAACACTGAAGCTTTCTTT. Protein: CASSQSAGQNTEAFF.

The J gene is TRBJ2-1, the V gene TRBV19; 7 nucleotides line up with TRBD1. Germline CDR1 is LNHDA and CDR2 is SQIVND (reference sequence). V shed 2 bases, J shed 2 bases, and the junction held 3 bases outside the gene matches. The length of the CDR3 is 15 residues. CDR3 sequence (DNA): TGTGCCAGTAGTATACGAACAGGGGCCTACAATGAGCAGTTCTTC. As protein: CASSIRTGAYNEQFF.

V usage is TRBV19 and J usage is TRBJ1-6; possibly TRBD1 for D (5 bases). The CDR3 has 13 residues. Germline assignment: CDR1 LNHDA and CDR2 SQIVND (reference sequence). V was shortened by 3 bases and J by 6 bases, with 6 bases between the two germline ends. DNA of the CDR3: TGTGCCAGTAGTATGGGGGGTAATTCACCCCTCCACTTT. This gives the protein CASSMGGNSPLHF.

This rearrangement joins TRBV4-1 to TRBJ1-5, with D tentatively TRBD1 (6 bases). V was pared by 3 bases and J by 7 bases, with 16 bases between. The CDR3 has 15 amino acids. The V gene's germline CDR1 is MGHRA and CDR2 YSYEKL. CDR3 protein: CASSQSGTGSQPQHF. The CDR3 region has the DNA TGCGCCAGCAGCCAGAGCGGTACAGGGTCCCAGCCCCAGCATTTT.